The rows below give T cell receptor beta chains drawn from one sample of a study of CD4 and CD8 cells across lung adenocarcinoma regions. TCRdb re-called the PCR reads through MiXCR, storing one row per CDR3 protein. The table includes 20,000 to 25,000 distinct CDR3 sequences, roughly half detected once. Sequencing input: CD8+ T cells from the center of a lung tumor. These receptors were collected from a female donor with lung adenocarcinoma. The CD4 and CD8 labels of this study may be unreliable. Both conserved end residues are part of each CDR3. A D gene is named only where the DNA matches it firmly. Clone size is stated in some rows and not others, as once, few, many or a class when expanded.

J | V | size | length | D | DNA | CDR3
TRBJ2-3 | TRBV4-1 | NA | 15 | NA | TGCGCCAGCAGCGGGACACCCAAGAGCACAGATACGCAGTATTTT | CASSGTPKSTDTQYF
TRBJ2-4 | TRBV27 | NA | 16 | NA | TGTGCCAGCAGAAAACAAGGGCTGTGCAACAAAAAGATTCAGTACTTC | CASRKQGLCNKKIQYF
TRBJ2-5 | TRBV6-6 | medium-sized | 12 | TRBD2 | TGTGCCGCGTCGACGGGAGGAGAGACCCAGTACTTC | CAASTGGETQYF
TRBJ2-1 | TRBV6-1 | few | 14 | NA | TGTGCCACCTCTAGGGTAGCGGATTACAATGAGCAGTTCTTC | CATSRVADYNEQFF
TRBJ2-2 | TRBV6-5 | few | 15 | NA | TGTGCCAGCAGTTACGGGGGGCCGGGCACCGGGGAGCTGTTTTTT | CASSYGGPGTGELFF
TRBJ1-6 | TRBV6-1 | many | 13 | NA | TGTGCCAGCAAAGACTCCTATAATTCACCCCTCCACTTT | CASKDSYNSPLHF
TRBJ1-2 | TRBV6-1 | few | 14 | NA | TGTGCCAGCAGTGAAAGGAGGGACTCCTATGGCTACACCTTC | CASSERRDSYGYTF
TRBJ2-1 | TRBV10-1 | NA | 13 | NA | TGCGCCAGCAGTGAGTCCGACGACAATGAGCAGTTCTTC | CASSESDDNEQFF
TRBJ2-1 | TRBV6-5 | few | 16 | NA | TGTGCCAGCAGTTACACTAGACCGGGACTCAAGAATGAGCAGTTCTTC | CASSYTRPGLKNEQFF
TRBJ2-2 | TRBV6-1 | many | 15 | TRBD2 | TGTGCCAGCAGTGAAGCTAGCGGGAGCACCGGGGAGCTGTTTTTT | CASSEASGSTGELFF
TRBJ2-3 | TRBV10-1 | NA | 14 | NA | TGCGCCAGCAGGGGGCTGCGGGCCTCAAACACTCAGTATTTT | CASRGLRASNTQYF
TRBJ2-3 | TRBV6-1 | NA | 14 | NA | TGTGCGGGCAGGGCAGTAGGTGGCCAAGAGACGCAGTATTTC | CAGRAVGGQETQYF
TRBJ1-4 | TRBV4-1 | NA | 13 | NA | TGCGCCAGCAGTCAAGCACGGGGCGAAAAACTGTTTTTT | CASSQARGEKLFF
TRBJ2-3 | TRBV10-2 | NA | 15 | NA | TGCGCCAGGGGGCTAGAGGGGATCGGCACAGATACGCAGTATTTT | CARGLEGIGTDTQYF
TRBJ2-3 | TRBV10-3 | medium-sized | 15 | NA | TGTGCCATCAGTGAGTCGAGACCCCGCACAGATACGCAGTATTTT | CAISESRPRTDTQYF
TRBJ2-1 | TRBV6-1 | NA | 15 | NA | TGTGCCAGCGCGGAGGGCAGGGTCCTACAAAATGAGCAGTTCTTC | CASAEGRVLQNEQFF
TRBJ2-5 | TRBV10-1 | NA | 14 | NA | TGCGCGGGGAGAGAGGGCCGTGACCCAGATACCCAGTACTTC | CAGREGRDPDTQYF
TRBJ2-4 | TRBV10-3 | NA | 14 | NA | TGTGCCACCAAGGGGGGCGGAGACCGAGACACCCAGTACTTC | CATKGGGDRDTQYF
TRBJ2-1 | TRBV6-1 | NA | 11 | NA | TGTGCCAGCAGTGAAACACGCAGACTCCGCTTC | CASSETRRLRF
TRBJ1-6 | TRBV6-1 | many | 12 | NA | TGTGCCAGCAGTGAACCTGCGGCACCCCTCCACTTT | CASSEPAAPLHF
TRBJ2-7 | TRBV10-1 | NA | 16 | NA | TGCGCCAGCGGCATCCGGGTCGTGACAGGCCCCTACGAGCAGTACTTC | CASGIRVVTGPYEQYF
TRBJ2-3 | TRBV7-3 | once | 17 | TRBD2 | TGTGCCAGCAGCTTAATCCCGACTAGCGGGAGTACAGATACGCAGTATTTT | CASSLIPTSGSTDTQYF
TRBJ2-7 | TRBV6-1 | NA | 19 | TRBD1 | TGTGTCAGCAGCGAATCTAGGACAGGGGGCACACCATACTCCTACGAGCAGTACTTC | CVSSESRTGGTPYSYEQYF
TRBJ2-1 | TRBV20-1 | NA | 16 | TRBD2 | TGCAGTGCTAGAGATCACGGGGCGGGGGCCTACAATGAGCAGTTCTTC | CSARDHGAGAYNEQFF
TRBJ2-3 | TRBV6-1 | few | 17 | TRBD1 | TGTGCCAGCAGTGAAGAAGTGGGGACAGGGGGAAGAGATACGCAGTATTTT | CASSEEVGTGGRDTQYF
TRBJ2-4 | TRBV6-1 | NA | 14 | NA | TGTGCCAGCAGGCCATCCGGGACCTCACTCATTCAGTACTTC | CASRPSGTSLIQYF
TRBJ1-6 | TRBV6-1 | NA | 18 | NA | TGTGCCAGCACCCCCCGGGGGACTAGCTTTTGGAATAACTACGAGCAGCACTTT | CASTPRGTSFWNNYEQHF
TRBJ2-3 | TRBV12-3/TRBV12-4 | NA | 18 | TRBD1 | TGTGCCAGCAGTGCCGCGGGGACAGGGTTTCGGAACAAAGATACGCAGTATTTT | CASSAAGTGFRNKDTQYF
TRBJ2-3 | TRBV6-1 | NA | 16 | NA | TGTGCCAGCAGGGGGGGGGGGCTGGGGGCCAAAGACATTCAGTATTTT | CASRGGGLGAKDIQYF
TRBJ1-5 | TRBV6-5 | many | 15 | TRBD1 | TGTGCCAGCAGTTACACGACAGGGAACGATCAGCCCCAGCATTTT | CASSYTTGNDQPQHF
TRBJ2-5 | TRBV20-1 | NA | 16 | TRBD1 | TGCAGTGCTAGAGATCACAGGGGCCAACTACCTGAGACCCAGTACTTC | CSARDHRGQLPETQYF
TRBJ2-1 | TRBV29-1 | NA | 13 | NA | TGCAGCGTCCCCGGGACCTCGGGAATGGGGCAGTTCTTC | CSVPGTSGMGQFF
TRBJ2-7 | TRBV6-1 | NA | 15 | NA | TGTGCCAGCAGGCAGGGAGGGGGCGCCCCAGATACGCAGTACTTC | CASRQGGGAPDTQYF